These 2 T cell receptor beta chains were all obtained from the same sample, sequenced in a study of blood T cell repertoires in COVID-19. Some clones are missing from TCRdb's copy, which holds only in-frame ones; the method was immunoSEQ multiplex PCR. The sample records roughly 36,000 clones, roughly 94% being singletons. The sequencing input was peripheral blood. The receptors come from a human donor with active COVID-19. The donor label of this sample is uncertain.

V usage is TRBV7-9 and J usage is TRBJ2-7, with 9 bases aligning to TRBD2. This CDR3 is 15 amino acids long. V lost 3 bases, J lost 2 bases, and 5 bases stayed unmatched. The germline V gene has CDR1 SEHNR and CDR2 FQNEAQ (reference sequence). CDR3 sequence reads: CASSFILAGTYEQYF. The CDR3 nucleotides are TGTGCCAGCAGCTTTATCCTAGCGGGAACCTACGAGCAGTACTTC.

The V call is TRBV10-3, the J call TRBJ2-5; D possibly corresponds to TRBD1 (7 bases). CDR1 and CDR2 (germline): ENHRY, SYGVKD. V gave up 3 bases and J gave up 4 bases, with 18 bases separating them. The CDR3 contains 16 residues. CDR3 bases: TGTGCCATCAGTGACCCGGGGCGGCAGGGGGGAGAGACCCAGTACTTC. Translation gives CAISDPGRQGGETQYF.